The rows below give T cell receptor beta chains drawn from one sample of a study of blood T cell repertoires in COVID-19. TCRdb's copy holds only in-frame clones and misses some; the assay was immunoSEQ multiplex PCR. The sample shows 100,000 to 150,000 clones, around 81% of them seen only once. Sequenced: peripheral blood. The receptors were gathered from a woman aged 45 to 65 with acute or convalescent COVID-19. Each CDR3 is given with its conserved first and last residue. A D gene is named only where the DNA matches it firmly. Clone sizes are given selectively: once, few, many, or a class where the clone is expanded.

V: TRBV2
D: TRBD1
size: -
J: TRBJ1-6
DNA: TGTGCCAGCAGGGGGACAGGGGGTATAAATAATTCACCCCTCCACTTT
CDR3: CASRGTGGINNSPLHF

V: TRBV7-2
D: TRBD1
size: -
J: TRBJ2-5
DNA: TGTGCCAGCAGCTTGACACAGGGGGCAAGGGAGACCCAGTACTTC
CDR3: CASSLTQGARETQYF

V: TRBV28
D: TRBD2
size: -
J: TRBJ2-1
DNA: TGTGCCAGCAGTGCCCTAGCGGACCCCTACAATGAGCAGTTCTTC
CDR3: CASSALADPYNEQFF

V: TRBV27
D: TRBD2
size: -
J: TRBJ2-1
DNA: TGTGCCAGCAGTTCCCCCCCGGGAGCGGGGGCCCCCAATGAGCAGTTCTTC
CDR3: CASSSPPGAGAPNEQFF

V: TRBV10-2
D: TRBD1
size: -
J: TRBJ2-7
DNA: TGCGCCAGTAATATACAGGGGGCTAAGGCCTACGAGCAGTACTTC
CDR3: CASNIQGAKAYEQYF

V: TRBV6-5
D: -
size: -
J: TRBJ2-5
DNA: TGTGCCAGCAGTTCGCTCGCCTCGCCGGTTGAGACCCAGTACTTC
CDR3: CASSSLASPVETQYF

V: TRBV19
D: -
size: -
J: TRBJ1-5
DNA: TGTGCCAGTAGTACCAGGCAGGGGAATCAGCCCCAGCATTTT
CDR3: CASSTRQGNQPQHF

V: TRBV6-5
D: -
size: -
J: TRBJ1-2
DNA: TGTGCCAGCAGTTACGGCGGGCAGCCCTATGGCTACACCTTC
CDR3: CASSYGGQPYGYTF

V: TRBV13
D: -
size: -
J: TRBJ2-6
DNA: TGTGCCAGCAGCCGCCCCAGGGTTCGATTCTCTGGGGCCAACGTCCTGACTTTC
CDR3: CASSRPRVRFSGANVLTF

V: TRBV9
D: TRBD2
size: -
J: TRBJ2-1
DNA: TGTGCCAGCAGCGATAGACTAGCGGGAACCTACAATGAGCAGTTCTTC
CDR3: CASSDRLAGTYNEQFF

V: TRBV3-1/TRBV3-2
D: -
size: -
J: TRBJ1-4
DNA: TGTGCCAGCAGCCAAGAACGCGGGGCGGGAAGGGAAAAACTGTTTTTT
CDR3: CASSQERGAGREKLFF

V: TRBV6-5
D: TRBD1
size: -
J: TRBJ1-1
DNA: TGTGCCAGCAGCGTACAGGGGGCCTGGAACACTGAAGCTTTCTTT
CDR3: CASSVQGAWNTEAFF

V: TRBV19
D: -
size: once
J: TRBJ2-1
DNA: TGTGCCAGTAGCTCACTAGAGAGAGGGTACAATGAGCAGTTCTTC
CDR3: CASSSLERGYNEQFF

V: TRBV2
D: TRBD1
size: -
J: TRBJ1-5
DNA: TGTGCCAGCCGGACAGGGACCAATCAGCCCCAGCATTTT
CDR3: CASRTGTNQPQHF

V: TRBV7-3
D: TRBD2
size: -
J: TRBJ2-1
DNA: TGTGCCAGCAGCCTAGCGGGGGGGAAATACAATGAGCAGTTCTTC
CDR3: CASSLAGGKYNEQFF

V: TRBV6-2/TRBV6-3
D: -
size: few
J: TRBJ2-1
DNA: TGTGCCAGCAGTCTACGACCAGGGGGGCGCTCCTACAATGAGCAGTTCTTC
CDR3: CASSLRPGGRSYNEQFF

V: TRBV2
D: TRBD2
size: once
J: TRBJ2-7
DNA: TGTGCCAGCACTCGAGCGGGAAAGTCCTACGAGCAGTACTTC
CDR3: CASTRAGKSYEQYF

V: TRBV7-3
D: -
size: -
J: TRBJ2-5
DNA: TGTGCCAGCAGCTTAAATCCCGGGTGGGAGACCCAGTACTTC
CDR3: CASSLNPGWETQYF

V: TRBV9
D: TRBD1
size: -
J: TRBJ1-2
DNA: TGTGCCAGCAGCGTAGGGACGAGGGGGCGCGGTTCTTACTATGGCTACACCTTC
CDR3: CASSVGTRGRGSYYGYTF

V: TRBV3-1/TRBV3-2
D: TRBD2
size: -
J: TRBJ2-7
DNA: TGTGCCAGCAGCCCGCTAGCGGTCAGCTCCTACGAGCAGTACTTC
CDR3: CASSPLAVSSYEQYF

V: TRBV29-1
D: -
size: -
J: TRBJ1-1
DNA: TGCAGCGTTGGACAGCGGGGATTCGCTGAAGCTTTCTTT
CDR3: CSVGQRGFAEAFF

V: TRBV7-9
D: -
size: -
J: TRBJ2-1
DNA: TGTGCCAGCAGATTGACTACCGGGAATGAGCAGTTCTTC
CDR3: CASRLTTGNEQFF

V: TRBV2
D: -
size: -
J: TRBJ1-5
DNA: TGTGCCAGCAGTGAGAGGGTCGGCAATCAGCCCCAGCATTTT
CDR3: CASSERVGNQPQHF

V: TRBV7-9
D: TRBD1
size: once
J: TRBJ2-7
DNA: TGTGCCAGCAGCCCGAAGGGGGCCGACGAGCAGTACTTC
CDR3: CASSPKGADEQYF

V: TRBV28
D: TRBD1
size: -
J: TRBJ1-5
DNA: TGTGCCAGCAGGGGACAGGGTGCGGGCAATCAGCCCCAGCATTTT
CDR3: CASRGQGAGNQPQHF

V: TRBV30
D: -
size: -
J: TRBJ1-6
DNA: TGTGCCTGGAGTCAGGGTTTTTTGTCACCCCTCCACTTT
CDR3: CAWSQGFLSPLHF

V: TRBV5-1
D: -
size: -
J: TRBJ2-1
DNA: TGCGCCAGCAGTCAGGATCCAGACAATGAGCAGTTCTTC
CDR3: CASSQDPDNEQFF

V: TRBV10-2
D: -
size: -
J: TRBJ1-2
DNA: TGCGCCAGCAGTGAAACGGGGGGGGATGGCTACACCTTC
CDR3: CASSETGGDGYTF

V: TRBV6-5
D: TRBD1
size: -
J: TRBJ2-7
DNA: TGTGCCAGCAGTTACGTCGCGACAGGGGACTACGAGCAGTACTTC
CDR3: CASSYVATGDYEQYF

V: TRBV27
D: TRBD1
size: few
J: TRBJ2-1
DNA: TGTGCCAGCAGTTTAATTTCGCCGACAGGGATTTACAATGAGCAGTTCTTC
CDR3: CASSLISPTGIYNEQFF

V: TRBV19
D: -
size: -
J: TRBJ1-2
DNA: TGTGCCAGTAGTGTATCCCGGGACTACGGCTATGGCTACACCTTC
CDR3: CASSVSRDYGYGYTF

V: TRBV19
D: TRBD2
size: few
J: TRBJ2-1
DNA: TGTGCCAGTAGTCTCCCGCGGGAGAGGAATGAGCAGTTCTTC
CDR3: CASSLPRERNEQFF

V: TRBV9
D: -
size: -
J: TRBJ2-3
DNA: TGTGCCAGCAGCGTCTATTACGCGCTATCCTTAAGCACAGATACGCAGTATTTT
CDR3: CASSVYYALSLSTDTQYF

V: TRBV19
D: TRBD2
size: -
J: TRBJ2-1
DNA: TGTGCCAGTAGTCGGCGGGAGTCTGTTGGTGAGCAGTTCTTC
CDR3: CASSRRESVGEQFF

V: TRBV6-5
D: TRBD1
size: -
J: TRBJ2-7
DNA: TGTGCCAGCCCACCCGGACAGGGTGCGTACTACGAGCAGTACTTC
CDR3: CASPPGQGAYYEQYF

V: TRBV7-9
D: -
size: -
J: TRBJ2-1
DNA: TGTGCCAGCAGCGCGTACAATGAGCAGTTCTTC
CDR3: CASSAYNEQFF

V: TRBV5-1
D: TRBD1
size: -
J: TRBJ2-6
DNA: TGCGCCAGCAGCTTGGGACCCGGGACAGCTGGGGCCAACGTCCTGACTTTC
CDR3: CASSLGPGTAGANVLTF

V: TRBV24-1
D: TRBD2
size: -
J: TRBJ2-3
DNA: TGTGCCACCAGTGACGGACTAGCGGGAGATCTAGATACGCAGTATTTT
CDR3: CATSDGLAGDLDTQYF

V: TRBV3-1/TRBV3-2
D: TRBD1
size: -
J: TRBJ1-1
DNA: TGTGCCAGCAGCCAACCGCTGGACAGGGCCACTGAAGCTTTCTTT
CDR3: CASSQPLDRATEAFF

V: TRBV5-1
D: TRBD1
size: -
J: TRBJ2-7
DNA: TGCGCCAGCAGCACCACAGGGGGGCTCTCCTACGAGCAGTACTTC
CDR3: CASSTTGGLSYEQYF

V: TRBV4-2
D: -
size: -
J: TRBJ2-2
DNA: TGTGCCAGCAGCCAAGGGGGGGTTCACACCGGGGAGCTGTTTTTT
CDR3: CASSQGGVHTGELFF

V: TRBV18
D: TRBD1
size: -
J: TRBJ1-1
DNA: TGTGCCAGCTCACTCTCCGGACAGGGCGGCACTGAAGCTTTCTTT
CDR3: CASSLSGQGGTEAFF

V: TRBV4-1
D: -
size: -
J: TRBJ2-1
DNA: TGCGCCAGCAGCCAAGATGAGATAGGGCAGGGGTCGAATGAGCAGTTCTTC
CDR3: CASSQDEIGQGSNEQFF

V: TRBV6-2/TRBV6-3
D: TRBD2
size: -
J: TRBJ2-1
DNA: TGTGCCAGCAGCGAACGCCATCCGGGACTAGCGGGCAGCTCCTACAATGAGCAGTTCTTC
CDR3: CASSERHPGLAGSSYNEQFF

V: TRBV18
D: -
size: few
J: TRBJ2-7
DNA: TGTGCCAGCTCACCGGGAGCCGGAAGCTCCTACGAGCAGTACTTC
CDR3: CASSPGAGSSYEQYF

V: TRBV5-4
D: TRBD1
size: -
J: TRBJ2-7
DNA: TGTGCCAGCAGCGAGACAGGGTACGAGCAGTACTTC
CDR3: CASSETGYEQYF

V: TRBV7-2
D: TRBD2
size: -
J: TRBJ2-5
DNA: TGTGCCAGCAGCCCCCTTAAGGCTAGCGGGAATCCGGAGACCCAGTACTTC
CDR3: CASSPLKASGNPETQYF

V: TRBV5-1
D: -
size: -
J: TRBJ1-1
DNA: TGCGCCAGCAGCCCGACAACGGGAGGGACTGAAGCTTTCTTT
CDR3: CASSPTTGGTEAFF

V: TRBV7-8
D: -
size: -
J: TRBJ1-6
DNA: TGTGCCAGCAGCTTCAGACGGGATCATAATTCACCCCTCCACTTT
CDR3: CASSFRRDHNSPLHF

V: TRBV3-1/TRBV3-2
D: -
size: -
J: TRBJ1-6
DNA: TGTGCCAGCAGCCTACAGGGTGGCAATTCACCCCTCCACTTT
CDR3: CASSLQGGNSPLHF

V: TRBV28
D: TRBD1
size: -
J: TRBJ1-2
DNA: TGTGCCGGAGGGACAGTGTCTCATGGCTACACCTTC
CDR3: CAGGTVSHGYTF

V: TRBV29-1
D: -
size: -
J: TRBJ2-1
DNA: TGCAGCGTTGACGAGGGGGGGACTAATAATGAGCAGTTCTTC
CDR3: CSVDEGGTNNEQFF